The 10 T cell receptor beta chains presented below share a single source sample, sequenced in a study of blood T cell repertoires in COVID-19. The protocol was immunoSEQ multiplex PCR, while the TCRdb copy is restricted to in-frame clones and leaves out a portion. The sample has 390,000 or so clones; 90% are singletons. Source material: peripheral blood. Receptor source: a man between 18 and 35 years old with active or convalescent COVID-19.

This chain connects TRBV3-1 (or the pseudogene TRBV3-2) to TRBJ1-1; D is unresolved. Germline V gives CDR1 LGHDT, CDR2 YNNKEL (reference sequence). The V gene lost 8 bases and the J gene lost 4 bases, with 17 bases spanning the gap. The CDR3 sequence is 14 residues long. CDR3 in amino acids: CASARSGLGTEAFF. As DNA, the CDR3 is TGTGCCAGCGCCCGAAGCGGGTTAGGCACTGAAGCTTTCTTT.

This chain links TRBV2 with TRBJ1-5; D might be TRBD1 (5 bases). The length of the CDR3 is 15 residues. Germline CDR1 and CDR2: SNHLY and FYNNEI. Trimming took off 5 bases at V and 0 bases at J, with 11 bases between the two ends. The CDR3 here is CASSRDSVSNQPQHF. The CDR3 DNA reads as TGTGCCAGCAGTCGCGACAGTGTTAGCAATCAGCCCCAGCATTTT.

This rearrangement joins TRBV6-1 to TRBJ2-5; TRBD2 matches at 11 bases. Trimming removed 2 bases from V and 4 bases from J; junction bases left unmatched: 6. CDR3 length equals 16 residues. The germline V gene encodes CDR1 MNHNS and CDR2 SASEGT. The CDR3 DNA follows: TGTGCCAGCAGTGAATATAGCGGGAGGGGAAGAGAGACCCAGTACTTC. Residues: CASSEYSGRGRETQYF.

The chain links TRBV7-2 to TRBJ2-7, with D tentatively TRBD1 (6 bases). Germline V gene sequence: CDR1 SGHTA, CDR2 FQGNSA. V lost 3 bases and J lost 6, with 15 bases in between. This CDR3 comprises 14 residues. DNA of the CDR3: TGTGCCAGCAGCTTTACACAGGGAGTGGGCGAGCAGTACTTC. This sequence encodes CASSFTQGVGEQYF.

The DNA for the CDR3 is TGTGCCAGCAGTACCGGGACAGGCGCCACCGGGGAGCTGTTTTTT. Protein sequence: CASSTGTGATGELFF. The J gene is TRBJ2-2, the V gene TRBV11-2, with 8 positions matching TRBD1. V dropped 6 bases and J dropped 4; count of bases not matched to a gene: 7. The CDR3 loop spans 15 amino acids. CDR1 and CDR2 (germline): SGHAT, FQNNGV. The variable domain in full, completed from reference TRBV11-2 and TRBJ2-2, reads EAGVAQSPRYKIIEKRQSVAFWCNPISGHATLYWYQQILGQGPKLLIQFQNNGVVDDSQLPKDRFSAERLKGVDSTLKIQPAKLEDSAVYLCASSTGTGATGELFFGEGSRLTVL.

The chain employs TRBV29-1 and TRBJ2-2; D gene uncertain. The CDR3 contains 12 residues. With 4 bases removed from V and 2 bases from J, the gap between germline ends came to 5 bases. The germline V gene has CDR1 SQVTM and CDR2 ANQGSEA. The DNA for the CDR3 is TGCAGCGTTGTGGCAAACACCGGGGAGCTGTTTTTT. This gives the protein CSVVANTGELFF.

V usage is TRBV7-3 and J usage is TRBJ2-1; tentatively, D is TRBD2 (5 bases). The germline V gene encodes CDR1 SGHTA and CDR2 FQGTGA. V was trimmed by 5 bases and J by 9 bases, leaving 11 bases between them. The CDR3 loop spans 12 amino acids. Written as DNA, the CDR3 is TGTGCCAGCAGCCATTCGGGGTCTGAGCAGTTCTTC. It yields the protein CASSHSGSEQFF.

This clone turned up a few times. The gene calls are TRBV18 and TRBJ1-1; 8 bases align to TRBD1. The CDR3 is made up of 16 amino acids. Trimming cost V 3 bases and J 1 base; bases outside gene matches: 7. The germline gives CDR1 KGHSH, CDR2 LQKENI. The CDR3 reads CASSPAPGQANTEAFF. CDR3 DNA sequence: TGTGCCAGCTCACCCGCGCCGGGACAGGCGAACACTGAAGCTTTCTTT.

The chain is built from TRBV21-1 and TRBJ1-5; the table's D call of TRBD1 was not tested on the DNA. TRBV21-1 represents a pseudogene. This CDR3 has 19 residues. The CDR3 region is CASRHSGQGQPYSNQPQHF. CDR3 nucleotide sequence: TGTGCCAGCAGACACTCGGGACAGGGTCAACCTTATAGCAATCAGCCCCAGCATTTT.

The J gene is TRBJ1-2, the V gene TRBV6-5; TRBD1 matches at 9 bases. The CDR3 runs 13 residues. With V trimmed by 6 bases and J by 7 bases, 6 bases remained unmatched. CDR1 and CDR2 (germline): MNHEY, SVGAGI. DNA for the CDR3: TGTGCCAGCAGACCCGACAGGGGGTTTGGCTACACCTTC. Translation: CASRPDRGFGYTF.